This passage covers 31 T cell receptor beta chains from one sample sequenced in a study of blood T cell repertoires in COVID-19. The repertoire was sequenced with immunoSEQ multiplex PCR; TCRdb's copy has only in-frame clones and lacks some. Here the sample spans some 380,000 clones, 81% being singletons. Sequences were obtained from peripheral blood. The receptors were sampled from a human donor with acute or convalescent COVID-19. The donor label of this sample is uncertain.

The rearrangement uses TRBV6-5 and TRBJ1-1; D perhaps matches TRBD1 (5 bases). In germline, CDR1 is MNHEY, CDR2 SVGAGI. This CDR3 spans 15 amino acids. The V end lost 0 bases, the J end lost 2 bases, and 10 bases lay between the germline ends. The CDR3 DNA reads as TGTGCCAGCAGTTACTCGCTTCAGGGAAACACTGAAGCTTTCTTT. Protein product: CASSYSLQGNTEAFF.

For the CDR3, the DNA is TGTGCCAGTAGCTTTACAGGGAACGGTCAGCCCCAGCATTTT. This translates into CASSFTGNGQPQHF. The genes are TRBV19 and TRBJ1-5; tentative D call: TRBD1 (6 bases). Germline V CDR1 and CDR2: LNHDA, SQIVND (reference sequence). CDR3 size: 14 residues. Trimming left V 6 bases short and J 6 bases short, with 15 bases between.

This chain joins TRBV6-5 and TRBJ1-1; D uncertain. The CDR3 spans 13 residues. Trimming took off 6 bases at V and 3 bases at J, with 11 bases between the two ends. The germline V gene encodes CDR1 MNHEY and CDR2 SVGAGI. This CDR3 is CASSRPPDTEAFF. Written as DNA, the CDR3 is TGTGCCAGCAGCCGCCCCCCGGACACTGAAGCTTTCTTT.

The gene calls are TRBV9 and TRBJ2-2; D gene unclear. Germline CDR1 is SGDLS and CDR2 is YYNGEE. Trimming cost V 0 bases and J 5 bases, with 8 bases left between them. The CDR3 is 14 amino acids. This CDR3 is CASSVAVGTGELFF. CDR3 nucleotide sequence: TGTGCCAGCAGCGTAGCCGTCGGGACCGGGGAGCTGTTTTTT.

The chain employs TRBV27 and TRBJ2-5; 9 bases fit TRBD1. V was pared by 4 bases and J by 6 bases, with 9 bases of the junction left unmatched. Germline V gene data show CDR1 as MNHEY and CDR2 as SMNVEV (reference sequence). This CDR3 region has 15 residues. The CDR3 spells CASSSTSTGGKTQYF. CDR3 nucleotides: TGTGCCAGCAGTTCCACTTCGACAGGGGGGAAGACCCAGTACTTC.

CDR3 in amino acids: CASSEFSAGEQFF. The DNA of the CDR3 is TGTGCCAGCAGCGAATTTTCGGCAGGTGAGCAGTTCTTC. The rearrangement joins TRBV7-9 to TRBJ2-1, with D unresolved. Deletions cut 5 bases from V and 9 bases from J, with 14 bases between. CDR3 length: 13 amino acids. Germline V gives CDR1 SEHNR, CDR2 FQNEAQ (reference sequence).

This chain joins TRBV14 and TRBJ2-7, with D perhaps matching TRBD1 (5 bases). The CDR3 is 12 amino acids. Germline V gene sequence: CDR1 SGHDN, CDR2 FVKESK. The V end was cut by 2 bases, the J end by 9 bases, with 11 bases between. Here the CDR3 DNA reads TGTGCCAGCAGCCAAACAGGCGTATGGCAGTACTTC. Residues: CASSQTGVWQYF.

The rearrangement uses TRBV5-8 and TRBJ1-2, with 8 bases aligning to TRBD1. J lost 4 bases, V lost 4 bases, and 6 bases had no gene match. This CDR3 contains 14 residues. Looked up from germline, CDR1 is SGHTS and CDR2 is YDEGEE. The CDR3 loop reads CASSPDRVSYGYTF. The CDR3 DNA sequence: TGTGCCAGCAGCCCGGACAGGGTTTCCTATGGCTACACCTTC.

V is TRBV10-2 and J is TRBJ2-7, with TRBD2 identical over 9 bases. J was trimmed by 5 bases and V by 10 bases; bases with no gene match: 9. The CDR3 has 13 residues. Germline values: CDR1 WSHSY, CDR2 SAAADI. CDR3 protein: CATMGLAGDEQYF. In nucleotides, the CDR3 is TGCGCCACCATGGGACTAGCAGGGGACGAGCAGTACTTC.

This chain connects TRBV6-5 to TRBJ2-7, with TRBD1 matching over 8 bases. This CDR3 has 15 amino acids. The germline CDR1 and CDR2 sequences are MNHEY and SVGAGI. The trim removed 4 bases at V and 3 bases at J, leaving 8 bases unmatched. The CDR3 loop is CASSSQVGQGYEQYF. As DNA, the CDR3 is TGTGCCAGCAGTTCCCAGGTTGGACAGGGCTACGAGCAGTACTTC.

In DNA, the CDR3 is TGTGCCAGCAGTTCCTTAAACACCATATATTTT. Protein sequence: CASSSLNTIYF. V and J are TRBV28 and TRBJ1-3; D not resolved. Germline loops: CDR1 MDHEN, CDR2 SYDVKM. The CDR3 runs 11 residues. V shed 4 bases and J shed 6 bases, with 4 bases lying between them.

This chain uses TRBV28 with TRBJ1-5; tentative D call: TRBD1 (6 bases). The length of the CDR3 is 15 residues. The germline V and J ends were trimmed by 9 bases and 3 bases, with 18 bases remaining between them. Germline V gene sequence: CDR1 MDHEN, CDR2 SYDVKM. The CDR3 DNA reads TGTGCCAGTCACCAGCATACAGGGTCCAATCAGCCCCAGCATTTT. It codes for CASHQHTGSNQPQHF.

This clone was observed a few times. This chain links TRBV11-2 with TRBJ1-1; no firm D call. The ends were cut back, 1 base at V and 0 bases at J, with 9 bases in the middle. The germline V gene has CDR1 SGHAT and CDR2 FQNNGV. The CDR3 spans 15 residues. CDR3 nucleotides: TGTGCCAGCAGCTTAGGGTCAGTGATGAACACTGAAGCTTTCTTT. Translation gives CASSLGSVMNTEAFF.

This chain joins TRBV6-5 and TRBJ1-2; 8 nucleotides match TRBD1. The germline V gene encodes CDR1 MNHEY and CDR2 SVGAGI. The V gene end was trimmed by 2 bases and the J gene end by 4 bases; junction bases not matched to a gene: 6. The CDR3 extends over 15 amino acids. The CDR3: CASSYMGQASYGYTF. DNA for the CDR3: TGTGCCAGCAGTTACATGGGACAGGCCTCCTATGGCTACACCTTC.

The V and J genes are TRBV2 and TRBJ1-4, with D perhaps matching TRBD1 (6 bases). The V end lost 2 bases, the J end lost 5 bases, and 12 bases lay between the germline ends. CDR1 and CDR2 (germline): SNHLY, FYNNEI. The CDR3 is made up of 15 amino acids. The CDR3 DNA reads TGTGCCAGCAGTGAATCAGGGGTCCTAAATGAAAAACTGTTTTTT. Its translation: CASSESGVLNEKLFF.

The CDR3 region is CASSYFGANSPLHF. In DNA, the CDR3 is TGTGCCAGCAGTTACTTTGGGGCAAATTCACCCCTCCACTTT. The chain combines TRBV6-6 with TRBJ1-6; tentative D call: TRBD1 (5 bases). Germline V gene sequence: CDR1 MNHNY, CDR2 SVGAGI (reference sequence). This CDR3 region has 14 residues. The ends were cut back, 1 base at V and 7 bases at J, with 8 bases in the middle.

This chain joins TRBV9 and TRBJ2-7; TRBD2 aligns across 11 bases. The length of the CDR3 is 16 residues. J gave up 7 bases and V 3 bases, and 12 bases lay outside the gene matches. Germline lookup yields CDR1 SGDLS and CDR2 YYNGEE. CDR3 coding DNA: TGTGCCAGCAGCGCCAGCCCTAGCGGGGGGTTCCGGGAGCAGTACTTC. Translating gives CASSASPSGGFREQYF.

The V call is TRBV6-6, the J call TRBJ2-1, with 8 bases fitting TRBD2. The V segment lost 2 bases and the J segment 7 bases; nucleotides outside the gene matches: 10. The CDR3 has 16 amino acids. Germline V gene lookup returns CDR1 MNHNY and CDR2 SVGAGI (reference sequence). This CDR3 is CASSYDGTSNLNEQFF. As DNA, the CDR3 is TGTGCCAGCAGTTACGACGGGACTAGTAATTTGAATGAGCAGTTCTTC.

The chain employs TRBV4-1 and TRBJ1-6; maybe TRBD1 (6 bases). Trimming stripped 3 bases from V and 14 bases from J, with 17 bases between. The CDR3 totals 14 residues. Germline CDR1 reads MGHRA; CDR2 reads YSYEKL. The CDR3 loop reads CASSHLTGPWALHF. The CDR3 region has the DNA TGCGCCAGCAGCCACCTCACAGGGCCCTGGGCCCTCCACTTT.

V and J are TRBV19 and TRBJ1-5; the D is unclear. CDR3 length: 16 amino acids. The V end lost 6 bases, the J end lost 6 bases, and 21 bases lay between the germline ends. Germline V gene lookup returns CDR1 LNHDA and CDR2 SQIVND (reference sequence). The CDR3 DNA sequence: TGTGCCAGTAGACACCAAGGACTGGGGATTCTTCAGCCCCAGCATTTT. Protein sequence: CASRHQGLGILQPQHF. The full variable domain, with the rest looked up from reference TRBV19 and TRBJ1-5, is DGGITQSPKYLFRKEGQNVTLSCEQNLNHDAMYWYRQDPGQGLRLIYYSQIVNDFQKGDIAEGYSVSREKKESFPLTVTSAQKNPTAFYLCASRHQGLGILQPQHFGDGTRLSIL.

The rearrangement links TRBV28 to TRBJ1-3; 7 bases align to TRBD1. J gave up 1 base and V 5 bases, and 8 bases lay outside the gene matches. Germline V lookup: CDR1 MDHEN, CDR2 SYDVKM. The CDR3 covers 16 residues. CDR3 residues: CASSGDRRRSGNTIYF. CDR3 DNA sequence: TGTGCCAGCAGTGGGGACAGACGTCGATCTGGAAACACCATATATTTT.

For the CDR3, the DNA is TGTGCCAGCAGCAAACGGGGTTCGGCTAATGAAAAACTGTTTTTT. This codes for CASSKRGSANEKLFF. This chain links TRBV7-9 with TRBJ1-4, with D uncertain. CDR1 is SEHNR, CDR2 FQNEAQ, per germline (reference sequence). V lost 5 bases, J lost 3 bases, and 13 bases lay in between. The CDR3 sequence is 15 residues long.

The V and J genes are TRBV11-2 and TRBJ2-1, with 9 bases identical to TRBD2. Trimming at V came to 4 bases and at J to 5 bases, leaving 3 bases not matched to a gene. The CDR3 has 14 residues. Germline values: CDR1 SGHAT, CDR2 FQNNGV. CDR3 in DNA: TGTGCCAGCAGCTATAGCGGGAGTGACAATGAGCAGTTCTTC. Translating it yields CASSYSGSDNEQFF.

The chain joins TRBV7-2 to TRBJ2-7; D is perhaps TRBD2 (7 bases). Between the trimmed V and J ends, which lost 3 bases and 0 bases, there was a span of 18 bases. The CDR3 is 17 amino acids. Germline values: CDR1 SGHTA, CDR2 FQGNSA. In DNA, the CDR3 is TGTGCCAGCAGCTTTAAGGGGGGGCACCTAAGCTCCTACGAGCAGTACTTC. Amino acids: CASSFKGGHLSSYEQYF.

The chain links TRBV7-8 to TRBJ1-3, with TRBD1 as a possible D gene (5 bases). Germline lookup yields CDR1 SGHVS and CDR2 FQNEAQ. There are 15 residues in the CDR3. Trimming removed 2 bases from V and 0 bases from J, with 8 bases in between. CDR3 residues: CASSLPDISGNTIYF. The CDR3 DNA follows: TGTGCCAGCAGCTTACCGGACATCTCTGGAAACACCATATATTTT.

V gene TRBV5-1 combines with J gene TRBJ2-2; 7 positions match TRBD2. The CDR3 loop spans 13 amino acids. CDR1 is SGHRS and CDR2 is YFSETQ in the germline V gene. The V segment lost 6 bases and the J segment 3 bases; nucleotides outside the gene matches: 2. The chain's CDR3 is CASKRGDTGELFF. Written as DNA, the CDR3 is TGCGCCAGCAAACGGGGGGACACCGGGGAGCTGTTTTTT.

The V call is TRBV6-5, the J call TRBJ1-1; 7 positions match TRBD1. The J segment lost 4 bases and the V segment lost 7 bases, leaving 12 bases of the junction unmatched. Per germline, CDR1 MNHEY and CDR2 SVGAGI. This CDR3 spans 15 amino acids. In DNA form, the CDR3 reads TGTGCCAGCACCCCCAGAACCAGGGGGGTCACTGAAGCTTTCTTT. This codes for CASTPRTRGVTEAFF.

The chain recombines TRBV11-2 with TRBJ1-1; tentative D call: TRBD1 (6 bases). In germline, CDR1 is SGHAT, CDR2 FQNNGV. The CDR3 spans 17 residues. The ends were cut back, 5 bases at V and 3 bases at J, with 22 bases in the middle. For the CDR3, the DNA is TGTGCCAGCAGCCCAACGTCAGGGGCGGGGGGGGACACTGAAGCTTTCTTT. Its translation: CASSPTSGAGGDTEAFF.

This chain uses TRBV10-2 with TRBJ2-1; 8 bases match TRBD2. The CDR3 runs 17 residues. Germline loops: CDR1 WSHSY, CDR2 SAAADI. Trimming removed 4 bases from V and 7 bases from J; junction bases left unmatched: 15. The CDR3 loop reads CASSVAGGGGPTNEQFF. DNA of the CDR3: TGCGCCAGCAGTGTTGCGGGTGGCGGGGGGCCTACGAATGAGCAGTTCTTC.

This chain links TRBV28 with TRBJ2-7, with D perhaps TRBD1 (5 bases). V lost 4 bases to trimming and J lost 2 bases, with 15 bases between them. The CDR3 has 15 amino acids. The germline CDR1 and CDR2 sequences are MDHEN and SYDVKM. The CDR3 region has the DNA TGTGCCAGCAGTTCCTTCTTAGGGGTTACCTACGAGCAGTACTTC. This translates into CASSSFLGVTYEQYF.

V gene TRBV27 combines with J gene TRBJ1-1; no clear D gene. Germline CDR1 is MNHEY and CDR2 is SMNVEV (reference sequence). V was trimmed by 3 bases and J by 4 bases, leaving 12 bases between them. The CDR3 runs to 14 residues. The CDR3 sequence: CASSLSGVGTEAFF. For the CDR3, the DNA is TGTGCCAGCAGTTTGTCCGGGGTCGGCACTGAAGCTTTCTTT.